The present entry profiles one T cell receptor (beta chain) with its context. This record comes from a study of blood T cell repertoires in COVID-19. As for the study in general: Researchers got acute and convalescent COVID-19 samples from the United States, Italy and Spain. Sample material is recorded as cDNA or gDNA derived from T cells, B-cell-depleted T cells, or PBMCs.

Germline V gene data show CDR1 as SGHKS and CDR2 as YYEKEE (reference sequence). The CDR3 contains 18 residues. The ends lost 4 bases at V and 0 bases at J; junction bases unmatched: 11. In the source study's methods: Amplification of reference gene primers provided the estimated nucleated cell counts. Repertoires were generated with immunoSEQ multiplex PCR, while TCRdb's copy carries only in-frame clones and drops some. Clone size and V and J calls were adopted from that table, with D and trimming inferred from the DNA. The table includes around 270,000 clones, approximately 86% detected once. The sequencing sample was made of peripheral blood. The source of this sequence is a man under 40 with active or convalescent COVID-19. This chain connects TRBV5-5 to TRBJ1-5; TRBD1 agrees at 9 bases. CDR3 region: CASSGGQGDYYSNQPQHF. The CDR3 nucleotides read TGTGCCAGCAGCGGGGGACAGGGCGACTATTATAGCAATCAGCCCCAGCATTTT.